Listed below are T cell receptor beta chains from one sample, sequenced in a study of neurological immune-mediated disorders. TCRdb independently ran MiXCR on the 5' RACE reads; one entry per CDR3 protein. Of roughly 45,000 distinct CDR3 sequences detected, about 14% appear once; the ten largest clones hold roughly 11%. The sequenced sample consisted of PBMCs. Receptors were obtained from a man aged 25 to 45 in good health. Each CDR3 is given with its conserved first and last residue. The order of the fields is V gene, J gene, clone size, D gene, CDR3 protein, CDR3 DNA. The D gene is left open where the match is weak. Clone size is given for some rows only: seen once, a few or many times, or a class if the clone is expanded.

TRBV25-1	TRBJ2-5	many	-	CASRGGLDISETQYF	TGTGCCAGCAGGGGGGGCCTGGACATTTCAGAGACCCAGTACTTC
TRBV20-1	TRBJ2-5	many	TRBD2	CSASRASGVPETQYF	TGCAGTGCTAGCAGAGCTAGCGGGGTCCCAGAGACCCAGTACTTC
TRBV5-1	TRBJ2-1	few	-	CASSLGAASYNEQFF	TGCGCCAGCAGCTTGGGAGCTGCCTCCTACAATGAGCAGTTCTTC
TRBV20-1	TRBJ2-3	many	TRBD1	CSAILFGTGVTDTQYF	TGCAGTGCGATACTATTCGGGACAGGGGTCACAGATACGCAGTATTTT
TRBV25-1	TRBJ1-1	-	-	CASSDSTAGDTEAFF	TGTGCCAGCAGTGACTCGACAGCTGGGGACACTGAAGCTTTCTTT
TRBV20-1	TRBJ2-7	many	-	CSANILAIYEQYF	TGCAGTGCTAACATTCTAGCGATCTACGAGCAGTACTTC
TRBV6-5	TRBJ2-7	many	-	CASRTDPRGAEQYF	TGTGCCAGCAGGACCGACCCGCGGGGAGCGGAGCAGTACTTC
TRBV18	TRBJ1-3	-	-	CASSPDSDFVRRNSGNTIYF	TGTGCCAGCTCACCCGACAGTGATTTCGTAAGGAGGAACTCTGGAAACACCATATATTTT
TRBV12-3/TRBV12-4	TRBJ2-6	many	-	CASSLGVRTPSGANVLTF	TGTGCCAGCAGTTTGGGCGTGAGAACCCCATCTGGGGCCAACGTCCTGACTTTC
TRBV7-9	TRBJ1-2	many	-	CASTWTFGLTMAGGYTF	TGTGCCAGCACCTGGACATTCGGACTAACTATGGCGGGCGGCTACACCTTC
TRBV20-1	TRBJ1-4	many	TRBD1	CSARNAGTVNEKLFF	TGCAGTGCTAGAAATGCCGGGACAGTTAATGAAAAACTGTTTTTT
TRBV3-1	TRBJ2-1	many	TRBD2	CASSQRLAGGPNEQFF	TGTGCCAGCAGCCAGAGACTAGCGGGAGGGCCGAATGAGCAGTTCTTC
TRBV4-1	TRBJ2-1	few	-	CASSQDRSLGEDEQFF	TGCGCCAGCAGCCAAGATAGGAGTCTAGGCGAGGATGAGCAGTTCTTC
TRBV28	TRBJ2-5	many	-	CASIQGAQTQETQYF	TGTGCCAGCATCCAAGGGGCACAAACCCAAGAGACCCAGTACTTC
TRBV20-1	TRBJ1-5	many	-	CSARDGGQINQPQHF	TGCAGTGCTAGAGATGGCGGACAGATAAATCAGCCCCAGCATTTT
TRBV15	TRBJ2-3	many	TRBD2	CATKQTSGGTDTQYF	TGTGCCACCAAGCAGACTAGCGGAGGCACAGATACGCAGTATTTT
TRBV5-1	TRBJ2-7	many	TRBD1	CASTGQNSYEQYF	TGCGCCAGCACGGGACAGAATTCTTACGAGCAGTACTTC
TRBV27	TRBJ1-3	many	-	CASSSNPRGASGNTIYF	TGTGCCAGCAGTTCCAACCCGAGAGGGGCTTCAGGAAACACCATATATTTT
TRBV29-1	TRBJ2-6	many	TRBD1	CSVGDRRSGANVLTF	TGCAGCGTTGGGGACAGAAGGTCTGGGGCCAACGTCCTGACTTTC
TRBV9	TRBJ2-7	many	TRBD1	CASSVGTGNDEQYF	TGTGCCAGCAGCGTCGGGACAGGGAATGACGAGCAGTACTTC
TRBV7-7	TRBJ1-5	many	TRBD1	CASSFQAGGPQHF	TGTGCCAGCAGCTTTCAGGCAGGGGGGCCCCAGCATTTT
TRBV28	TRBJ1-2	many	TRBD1	CASSRTGETYGYTF	TGTGCCAGCAGTAGGACAGGCGAGACCTATGGCTACACCTTC
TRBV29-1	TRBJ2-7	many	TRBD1	CSVSWTGPTYEQYF	TGCAGCGTTAGCTGGACAGGACCTACCTACGAGCAGTACTTC
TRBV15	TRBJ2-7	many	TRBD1	CATSPGQGFYEQYF	TGTGCCACTTCCCCGGGACAGGGGTTTTACGAGCAGTACTTC
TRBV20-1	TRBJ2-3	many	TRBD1	CSAGQGGSSDTQYF	TGCAGTGCTGGACAGGGGGGATCATCAGATACGCAGTATTTT
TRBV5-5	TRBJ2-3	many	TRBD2	CASSLGLAATDTQYF	TGTGCCAGCAGCTTGGGTCTAGCGGCCACAGATACGCAGTATTTT
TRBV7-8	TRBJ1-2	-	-	CASSGGAVWDYGYTF	TGTGCCAGTTCGGGGGGCGCGGTGTGGGACTATGGCTACACCTTC
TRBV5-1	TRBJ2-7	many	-	CASSLHPSYEQYF	TGCGCCAGCAGCTTGCATCCCTCCTACGAGCAGTACTTC
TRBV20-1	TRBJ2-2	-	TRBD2	CSASSGTPNTGELFF	TGCAGTGCTAGTAGCGGGACCCCGAACACCGGGGAGCTGTTTTTT